This entry concerns a single T cell receptor beta chain. Its antigen is undetermined. The data were taken from a study of T cell responses to AZD1222 COVID-19 vaccine. On the study more broadly: Pooling was applied to second doses at about 4 or about 12 weeks. Study findings and constraints: The span of vaccine-associated CD4 TCRs extended across spike, with dominance at 160-218 and 743-854. The breadth and depth of Spike-specific TCRs increased once two AZD1222 doses had been given.

Germline values: CDR1 LNHDA, CDR2 SQIVND (reference sequence). The CDR3 is made up of 14 amino acids. Trimming shortened V by 5 bases and J by 3 bases, and 14 bases separated the two germline ends. The data were produced by immunoSEQ multiplex PCR, yet TCRdb's version contains in-frame clones alone and is incomplete. Of about 180,000 clones in the sample, 91% were seen once. This sample comprised peripheral blood, obtained on day 0 of AZD1222 vaccination. The rearrangement uses TRBV19 and TRBJ2-7; D is perhaps TRBD1 (8 bases). This clonotype originated in an adult in good health. CDR3 DNA sequence: TGTGCCAGTAGTTTACAGGGGGGGAACTACGAGCAGTACTTC. Protein: CASSLQGGNYEQYF.